The 10 T cell receptor beta chains reported below all come from one sample, sequenced in a study of cytomegalovirus exposure and HLA in healthy donors. Primers included in the PCR were 60 Vbeta and 13 Jbeta primers. Assay: immunoSEQ multiplex PCR; the TCRdb copy retains only in-frame clones and omits some. The sample lists about 130,000 clones, around 70% seen once, with roughly 7.5% in the top ten. Source material: PBMCs. The receptor source for this set is a male donor in good health and CMV-seronegative.

The chain combines TRBV6-5 with TRBJ2-6; a weak D match, TRBD1 (5 bases). Trimming took off 10 bases at V and 1 base at J, with 11 bases between the two ends. CDR3 length: 14 amino acids. The germline V gene encodes CDR1 MNHEY and CDR2 SVGAGI. The CDR3 DNA reads as TGTGCCACCCATCAGGGATCTGGGGCCAACGTCCTGACTTTC. Amino acids: CATHQGSGANVLTF.

The chain employs TRBV29-1 and TRBJ2-3, with 10 nucleotides matching TRBD1. V dropped 7 bases and J dropped 4; count of bases not matched to a gene: 8. The germline gives CDR1 SQVTM, CDR2 ANQGSEA. The CDR3 has 14 residues. CDR3 sequence (DNA): TGCAGCGCCCGGGACAGGGGTTTCCCAGATACGCAGTATTTT. Residues: CSARDRGFPDTQYF.

In its sample, this clone was seen a few times. V is TRBV28 and J is TRBJ2-3; 8 nucleotides align to TRBD1. Germline V gene lookup returns CDR1 MDHEN and CDR2 SYDVKM. The ends lost 4 bases at V and 9 bases at J; junction bases unmatched: 6. There are 13 residues in the CDR3. The CDR3 coding sequence is TGTGCCAGCAGTTCCCGGACAGGGCCCACGCAGTATTTT. Protein sequence: CASSSRTGPTQYF.

This clone was seen just once. V gene TRBV28 combines with J gene TRBJ1-5, with TRBD1 matching 7 bases. V gave up 8 bases and J gave up 2 bases; unmatched junction bases: 6. Per germline, CDR1 MDHEN and CDR2 SYDVKM. The CDR3 loop spans 14 amino acids. The CDR3 sequence: CASWTGVGNQPQHF. Written as DNA, the CDR3 is TGTGCCAGCTGGACAGGAGTCGGCAATCAGCCCCAGCATTTT.

The chain couples TRBV28 to TRBJ2-3; D unresolved. Between the trimmed V and J ends, which lost 6 bases and 1 base, there was a span of 17 bases. The length of the CDR3 is 16 residues. The germline gives CDR1 MDHEN, CDR2 SYDVKM. The CDR3 sequence: CASSILEQRRTDTQYF. In nucleotides, the CDR3 is TGTGCCAGCAGCATCCTCGAACAGAGACGCACAGATACGCAGTATTTT.

The chain links TRBV5-3 to TRBJ1-4, with D possibly being TRBD1 (5 bases). TRBV5-3 is reported as an ORF; its role is uncertain. Trimming left V 4 bases short and J 4 bases short, with 17 bases between. The CDR3 totals 16 residues. CDR3 sequence: CARSLIIGALNEKLFF. The CDR3 DNA is TGTGCCAGAAGCCTGATCATAGGGGCTCTTAATGAAAAACTGTTTTTT.

The J gene is TRBJ2-7, the V gene TRBV7-2; 9 bases line up with TRBD1. CDR1 SGHTA and CDR2 FQGNSA come from the germline V gene. The CDR3 covers 14 residues. V shed 11 bases, J shed 3 bases, and the junction held 11 bases outside the gene matches. The CDR3 sequence is CAASTGQGLYEQYF. The CDR3 region has the DNA TGTGCCGCTTCAACGGGACAGGGTCTCTACGAGCAGTACTTC.

The chain recombines TRBV9 with TRBJ2-1, with 10 bases aligning to TRBD2. Trimming removed 3 bases from V and 8 bases from J; junction bases left unmatched: 14. Germline CDR1 reads SGDLS; CDR2 reads YYNGEE. This CDR3 contains 17 residues. Here the CDR3 DNA reads TGTGCCAGCAGCGCCCCCGGTCAGCGGGAGGGCCAACATGAGCAGTTCTTC. Its translation is CASSAPGQREGQHEQFF.

The chain recombines TRBV28 with TRBJ2-1; 9 nucleotides line up with TRBD2. V lost 5 bases, J lost 5 bases, and 7 bases stayed unmatched. This CDR3 has 15 residues. Germline V gene lookup returns CDR1 MDHEN and CDR2 SYDVKM. The CDR3 protein is CASSAAGGPHNEQFF. DNA for the CDR3: TGTGCCAGCAGTGCAGCGGGAGGACCCCACAATGAGCAGTTCTTC.

Here the CDR3 reads CASSPRTTQGATNEKLFF. The CDR3 bases are TGCGCCAGCAGCCCCAGAACAACGCAAGGGGCAACTAATGAAAAACTGTTTTTT. The chain carries TRBV5-1 and TRBJ1-4, with D perhaps TRBD1 (5 bases). Germline CDR1 and CDR2: SGHRS and YFSETQ. V lost 4 bases and J 0 bases, leaving 19 bases between the germline ends. The CDR3 extends over 18 amino acids.